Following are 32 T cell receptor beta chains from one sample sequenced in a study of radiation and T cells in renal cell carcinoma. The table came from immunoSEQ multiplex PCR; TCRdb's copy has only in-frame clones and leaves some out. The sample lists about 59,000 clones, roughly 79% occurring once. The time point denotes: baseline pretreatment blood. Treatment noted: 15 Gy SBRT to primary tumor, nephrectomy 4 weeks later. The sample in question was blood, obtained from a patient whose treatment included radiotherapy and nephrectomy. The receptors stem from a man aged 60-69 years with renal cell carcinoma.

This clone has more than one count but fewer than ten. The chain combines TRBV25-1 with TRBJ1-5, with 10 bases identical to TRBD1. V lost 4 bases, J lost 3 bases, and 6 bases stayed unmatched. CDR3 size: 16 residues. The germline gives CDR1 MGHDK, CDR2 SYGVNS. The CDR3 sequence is CASSGGGQGNNQPQHF. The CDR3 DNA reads TGTGCCAGCAGTGGGGGGGGACAGGGGAACAATCAGCCCCAGCATTTT.

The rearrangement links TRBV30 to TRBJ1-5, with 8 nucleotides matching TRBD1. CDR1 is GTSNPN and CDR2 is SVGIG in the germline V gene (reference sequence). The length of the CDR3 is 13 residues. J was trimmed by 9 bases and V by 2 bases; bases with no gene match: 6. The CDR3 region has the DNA TGTGCCTGGAGTCGAGGACAGGGACTGCCCCAGCATTTT. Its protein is CAWSRGQGLPQHF.

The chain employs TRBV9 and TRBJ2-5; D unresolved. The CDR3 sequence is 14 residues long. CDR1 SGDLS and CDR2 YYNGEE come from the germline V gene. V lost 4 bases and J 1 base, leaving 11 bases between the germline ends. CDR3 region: CASSPRPSQETQYF. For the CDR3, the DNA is TGTGCCAGCAGCCCTCGCCCTTCCCAAGAGACCCAGTACTTC.

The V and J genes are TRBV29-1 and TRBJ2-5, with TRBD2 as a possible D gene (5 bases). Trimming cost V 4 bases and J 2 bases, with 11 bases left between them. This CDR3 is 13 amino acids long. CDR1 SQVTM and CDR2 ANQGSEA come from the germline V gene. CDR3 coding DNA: TGCAGCGTTGCCTGGACTGCACAAGAGACCCAGTACTTC. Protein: CSVAWTAQETQYF.

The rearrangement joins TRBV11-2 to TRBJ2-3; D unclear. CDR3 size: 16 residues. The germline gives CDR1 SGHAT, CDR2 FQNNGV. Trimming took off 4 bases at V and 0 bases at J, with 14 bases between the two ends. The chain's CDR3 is CASSSRPLASTDTQYF. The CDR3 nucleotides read TGTGCCAGCAGCTCACGACCCCTTGCTAGCACAGATACGCAGTATTTT.

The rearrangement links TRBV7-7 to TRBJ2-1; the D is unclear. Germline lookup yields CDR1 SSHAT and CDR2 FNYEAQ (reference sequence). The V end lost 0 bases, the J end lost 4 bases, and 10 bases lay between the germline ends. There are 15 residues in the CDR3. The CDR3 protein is CASSLAGSSYNEQFF. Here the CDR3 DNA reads TGTGCCAGCAGCTTAGCGGGAAGTAGTTACAATGAGCAGTTCTTC.

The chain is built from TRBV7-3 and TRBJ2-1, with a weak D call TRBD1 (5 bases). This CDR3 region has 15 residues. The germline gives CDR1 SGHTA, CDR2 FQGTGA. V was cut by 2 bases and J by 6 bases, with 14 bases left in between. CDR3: CASSLLQGRVNEQFF. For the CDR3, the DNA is TGTGCCAGCAGCTTACTCCAGGGTCGGGTCAATGAGCAGTTCTTC.

CDR3 nucleotide sequence: TGTGCCAGAAGCTTACAGGGGGCTAAGGGAAACACCATATATTTT. It translates to CARSLQGAKGNTIYF. The chain employs TRBV5-3 and TRBJ1-3; the match to TRBD1 covers 9 bases. TRBV5-3 is recorded as an ORF, its role being uncertain. The junction had 4 bases not matched to a gene; V was cut back by 2 bases and J by 4 bases. The CDR3 loop spans 15 amino acids.

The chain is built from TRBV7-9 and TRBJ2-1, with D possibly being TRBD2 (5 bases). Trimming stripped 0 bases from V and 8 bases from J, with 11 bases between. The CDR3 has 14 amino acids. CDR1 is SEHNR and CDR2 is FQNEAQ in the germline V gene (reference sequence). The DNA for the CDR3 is TGTGCCAGCAGCTTAGCCGGGGTAGGCGATGAGCAGTTCTTC. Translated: CASSLAGVGDEQFF. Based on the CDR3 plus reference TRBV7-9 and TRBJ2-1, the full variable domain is DTGVSQNPRHKITKRGQNVTFRCDPISEHNRLYWYRQTLGQGPEFLTYFQNEAQLEKSRLLSDRFSAERPKGSFSTLEIQRTEQGDSAMYLCASSLAGVGDEQFFGPGTRLTVL.

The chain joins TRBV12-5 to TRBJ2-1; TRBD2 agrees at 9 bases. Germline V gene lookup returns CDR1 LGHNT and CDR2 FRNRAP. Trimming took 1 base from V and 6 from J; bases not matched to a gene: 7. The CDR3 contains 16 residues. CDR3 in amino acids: CASGLGPSGMGNEQFF. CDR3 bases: TGTGCTAGTGGTTTGGGCCCTAGCGGGATGGGCAATGAGCAGTTCTTC. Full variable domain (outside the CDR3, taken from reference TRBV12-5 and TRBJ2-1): DARVTQTPRHKVTEMGQEVTMRCQPILGHNTVFWYRQTMMQGLELLAYFRNRAPLDDSGMPKDRFSAEMPDATLATLKIQPSEPRDSAVYFCASGLGPSGMGNEQFFGPGTRLTVL.

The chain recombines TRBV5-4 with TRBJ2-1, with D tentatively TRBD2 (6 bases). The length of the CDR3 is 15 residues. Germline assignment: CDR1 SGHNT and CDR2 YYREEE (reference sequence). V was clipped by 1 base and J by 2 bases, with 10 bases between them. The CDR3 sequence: CASSLSGVPYNEQFF. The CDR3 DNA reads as TGTGCCAGCAGCTTGTCGGGGGTCCCCTACAATGAGCAGTTCTTC.

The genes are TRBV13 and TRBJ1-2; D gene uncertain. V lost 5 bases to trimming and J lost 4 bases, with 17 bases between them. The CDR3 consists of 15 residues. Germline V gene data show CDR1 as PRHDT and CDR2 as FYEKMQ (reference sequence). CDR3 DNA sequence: TGTGCCAGCAGCCCTCGGAGAGAGGAGGTCTATGGCTACACCTTC. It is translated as CASSPRREEVYGYTF.

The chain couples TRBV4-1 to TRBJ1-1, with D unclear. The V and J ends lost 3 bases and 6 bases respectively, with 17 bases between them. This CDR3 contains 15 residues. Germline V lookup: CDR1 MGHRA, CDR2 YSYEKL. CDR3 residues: CASSQESRVGAEAFF. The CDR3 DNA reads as TGCGCCAGCAGCCAGGAATCAAGGGTCGGAGCTGAAGCTTTCTTT.

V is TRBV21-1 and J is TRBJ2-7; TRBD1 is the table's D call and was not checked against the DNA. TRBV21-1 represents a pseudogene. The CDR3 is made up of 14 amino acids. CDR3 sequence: CASSRGQGNEQKYV. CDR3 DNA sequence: TGTGCCAGCAGCAGGGGACAGGGAAACGAGCAGAAGTACGTC.

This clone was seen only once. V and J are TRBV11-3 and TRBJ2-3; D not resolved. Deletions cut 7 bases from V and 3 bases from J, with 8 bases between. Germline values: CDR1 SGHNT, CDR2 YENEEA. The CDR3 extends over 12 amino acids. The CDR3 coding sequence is TGTGCCAGCACCGGTGGAACAGATACGCAGTATTTT. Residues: CASTGGTDTQYF.

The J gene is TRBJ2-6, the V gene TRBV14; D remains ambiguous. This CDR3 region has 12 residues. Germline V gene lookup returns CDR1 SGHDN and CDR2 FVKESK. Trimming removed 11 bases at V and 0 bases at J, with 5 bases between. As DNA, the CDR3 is TGTGCCGTTAACTCTGGGGCCAACGTCCTGACTTTC. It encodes CAVNSGANVLTF.

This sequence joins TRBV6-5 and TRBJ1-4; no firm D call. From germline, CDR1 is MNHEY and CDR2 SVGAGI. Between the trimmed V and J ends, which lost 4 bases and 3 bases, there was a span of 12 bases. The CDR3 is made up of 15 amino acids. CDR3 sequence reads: CASSSTRGANEKLFF. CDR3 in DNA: TGTGCCAGCAGTTCGACGAGAGGTGCTAATGAAAAACTGTTTTTT.

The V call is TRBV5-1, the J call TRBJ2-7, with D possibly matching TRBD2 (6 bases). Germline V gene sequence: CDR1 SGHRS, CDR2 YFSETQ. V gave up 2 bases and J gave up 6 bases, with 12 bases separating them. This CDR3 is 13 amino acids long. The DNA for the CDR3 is TGCGCCAGCAGCTTTGTGGACGGGGGCGAGCAGTACTTC. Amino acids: CASSFVDGGEQYF. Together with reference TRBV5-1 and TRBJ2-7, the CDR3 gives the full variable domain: KAGVTQTPRYLIKTRGQQVTLSCSPISGHRSVSWYQQTPGQGLQFLFEYFSETQRNKGNFPGRFSGRQFSNSRSEMNVSTLELGDSALYLCASSFVDGGEQYFGPGTRLTVT.

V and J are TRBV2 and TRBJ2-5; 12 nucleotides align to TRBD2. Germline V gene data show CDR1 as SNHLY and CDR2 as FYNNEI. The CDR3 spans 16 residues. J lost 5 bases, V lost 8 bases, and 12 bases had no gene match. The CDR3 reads CASGGTSGRMEETQYF. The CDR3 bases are TGTGCCAGCGGGGGAACTAGCGGGAGGATGGAGGAGACCCAGTACTTC.

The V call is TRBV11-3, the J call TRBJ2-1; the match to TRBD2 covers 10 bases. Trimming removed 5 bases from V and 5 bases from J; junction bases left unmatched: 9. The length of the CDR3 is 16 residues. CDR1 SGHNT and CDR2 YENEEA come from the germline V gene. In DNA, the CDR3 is TGTGCCAGCAGCCCCCAGAGCGGGAGGGCCCACAATGAGCAGTTCTTC. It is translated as CASSPQSGRAHNEQFF. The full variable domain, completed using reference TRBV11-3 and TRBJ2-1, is EAGVVQSPRYKIIEKKQPVAFWCNPISGHNTLYWYLQNLGQGPELLIRYENEEAVDDSQLPKDRFSAERLKGVDSTLKIQPAELGDSAVYLCASSPQSGRAHNEQFFGPGTRLTVL.

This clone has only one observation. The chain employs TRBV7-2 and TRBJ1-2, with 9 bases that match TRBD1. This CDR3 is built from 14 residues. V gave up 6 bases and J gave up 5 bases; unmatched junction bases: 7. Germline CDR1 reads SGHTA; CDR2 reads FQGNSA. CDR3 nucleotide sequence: TGTGCCAGCAGGATACAGGGGGCGCGGTATGGCTACACCTTC. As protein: CASRIQGARYGYTF.

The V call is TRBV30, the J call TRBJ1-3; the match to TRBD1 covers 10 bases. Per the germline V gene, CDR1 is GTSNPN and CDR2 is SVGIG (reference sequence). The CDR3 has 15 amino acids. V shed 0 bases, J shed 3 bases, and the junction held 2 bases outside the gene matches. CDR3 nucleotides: TGTGCCTGGAGTGTAGGGACAGGGGATGGAAACACCATATATTTT. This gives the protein CAWSVGTGDGNTIYF. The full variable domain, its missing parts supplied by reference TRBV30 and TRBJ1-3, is SQTIHQWPATLVQPVGSPLSLECTVEGTSNPNLYWYRQAAGRGLQLLFYSVGIGQISSEVPQNLSASRPQDRQFILSSKKLLLSDSGFYLCAWSVGTGDGNTIYFGEGSWLTVV.

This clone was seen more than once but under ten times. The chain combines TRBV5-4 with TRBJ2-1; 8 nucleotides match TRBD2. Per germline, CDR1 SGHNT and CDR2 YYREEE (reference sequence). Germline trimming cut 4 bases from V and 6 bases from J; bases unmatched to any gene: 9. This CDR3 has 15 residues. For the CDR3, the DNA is TGTGCCAGCAGCCAAAAAGCGGGAGAGGGCAATGAGCAGTTCTTC. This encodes CASSQKAGEGNEQFF.

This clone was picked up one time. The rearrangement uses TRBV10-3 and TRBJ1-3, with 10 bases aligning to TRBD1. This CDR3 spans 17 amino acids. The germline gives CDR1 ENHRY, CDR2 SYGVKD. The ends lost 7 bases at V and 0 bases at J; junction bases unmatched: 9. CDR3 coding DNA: TGTGCCATCATTGGACCGGGACAGGGGAACTCTGGAAACACCATATATTTT. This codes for CAIIGPGQGNSGNTIYF.

CDR3 sequence reads: CSVERLAGTDTQYF. The CDR3 DNA reads as TGCAGCGTTGAAAGACTAGCGGGCACAGATACGCAGTATTTT. The V and J genes are TRBV29-1 and TRBJ2-3; TRBD2 matches at 9 bases. The CDR3 is 14 residues long. V trimming: 2 bases; J trimming: 1 base; junction bases outside the gene matches: 1. CDR1 is SQVTM, CDR2 ANQGSEA, per germline.

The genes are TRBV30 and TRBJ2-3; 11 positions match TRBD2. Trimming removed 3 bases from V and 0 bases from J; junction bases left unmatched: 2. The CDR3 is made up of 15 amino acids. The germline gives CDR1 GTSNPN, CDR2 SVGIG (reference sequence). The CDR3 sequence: CAWRGLAASTDTQYF. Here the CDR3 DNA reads TGTGCCTGGAGGGGACTAGCGGCTAGCACAGATACGCAGTATTTT.

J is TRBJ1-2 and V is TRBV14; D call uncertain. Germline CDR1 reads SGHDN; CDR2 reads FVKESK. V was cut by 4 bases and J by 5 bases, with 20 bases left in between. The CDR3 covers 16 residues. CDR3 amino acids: CASSPPWTVHFYGYTF. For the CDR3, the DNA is TGTGCCAGCAGCCCCCCATGGACCGTCCACTTTTATGGCTACACCTTC.

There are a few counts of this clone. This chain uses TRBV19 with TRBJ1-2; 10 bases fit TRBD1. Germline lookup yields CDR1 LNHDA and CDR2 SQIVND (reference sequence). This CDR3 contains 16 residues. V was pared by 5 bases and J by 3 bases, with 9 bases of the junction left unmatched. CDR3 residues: CASSGRTGGTYYGYTF. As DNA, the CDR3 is TGTGCCAGTAGTGGAAGGACAGGGGGAACTTACTATGGCTACACCTTC.

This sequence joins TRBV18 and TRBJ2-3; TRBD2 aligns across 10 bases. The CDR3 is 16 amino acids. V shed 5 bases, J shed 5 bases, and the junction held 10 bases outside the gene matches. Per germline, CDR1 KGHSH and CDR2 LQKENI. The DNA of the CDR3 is TGTGCCAGCTCATCAGCGACAGCGGGAGGGATAGATACGCAGTATTTT. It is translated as CASSSATAGGIDTQYF.

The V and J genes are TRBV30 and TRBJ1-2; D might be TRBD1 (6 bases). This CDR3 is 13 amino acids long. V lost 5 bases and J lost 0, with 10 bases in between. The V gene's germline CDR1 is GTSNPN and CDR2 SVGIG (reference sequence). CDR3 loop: CAWGGPANYGYTF. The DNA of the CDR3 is TGTGCCTGGGGGGGGCCAGCTAACTATGGCTACACCTTC.

The CDR3 DNA follows: TGTGCCACCAGCAGACCCAAACGGATGAACACTGAAGCTTTCTTT. It specifies CATSRPKRMNTEAFF. This chain joins TRBV15 and TRBJ1-1; no reliable D call. CDR1 and CDR2 (germline): LNHNV, YYDKDF (reference sequence). Trimming took off 2 bases at V and 0 bases at J, with 10 bases between the two ends. The CDR3 contains 15 residues.

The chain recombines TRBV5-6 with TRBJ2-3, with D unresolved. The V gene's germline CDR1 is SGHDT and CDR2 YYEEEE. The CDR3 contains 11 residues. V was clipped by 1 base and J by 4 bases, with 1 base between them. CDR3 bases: TGTGCCAGCAGCTTGTCAGATACGCAGTATTTT. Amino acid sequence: CASSLSDTQYF.